The source of this TCR beta chain is a study of blood T cell repertoires in COVID-19. Overall study context: Resolution of symptoms, clearance, or two negative PCRs was present in recovered Cohort 3 donors. From T cells, B-cell-depleted T cells, or PBMCs came the material, which was cDNA or gDNA.

Libraries were prepared by immunoSEQ multiplex PCR; TCRdb keeps only in-frame clonotypes and omits some of them. The sample contains 200,000 to 250,000 clones, around 86% of which appear only once. CDR3 length equals 17 residues. Germline CDR1 and CDR2: LGHNA and YNFKEQ. V shed 1 base, J shed 2 bases, and the junction held 5 bases outside the gene matches. The sequencing input was PBMCs or T cells enriched from blood (not recorded which). This TCR was sampled from a man younger than 45 in a cohort exposed to, infected with or recovered from COVID-19 (not recorded which). The chain uses TRBV4-2 and TRBJ2-5, with 12 positions matching TRBD2. The chain's CDR3 is CASSQVLAGGGQETQYF. The CDR3 bases are TGTGCCAGCAGCCAAGTCCTAGCGGGAGGGGGGCAAGAGACCCAGTACTTC.